A selection of T cell receptor beta chains follows, all from one sample in a study of T-cell reconstitution after alpha-beta-depleted transplantation in children. One entry per CDR3 protein results from TCRdb running MiXCR on the PCR reads. The sample includes about 1,000,000 distinct CDR3 sequences, 25% to 35% of them seen just once. The specimen comprised PBMCs, mostly from graft donor cells, sampled 360 days after TCRalphabeta/CD19-depleted stem cell transplant. The receptor set was obtained from a boy in the first two years of life who had a stem cell transplant for SCID, so the T cells may come from the graft donor. Both conserved end residues are part of each CDR3. D genes are given only for firm matches. Size tells how often a clone was seen (once, few, many) or the class of an expanded clone, and some rows leave it out.

j_call | clone_size | d_call | v_call | cdr3_nt | cdr3_aa
TRBJ2-1 | - | - | TRBV11-1 | TGTGCCAGCAGCCGCGGGGACAGCATCCCATCCTCCTACAATGAGCAGTTCTTC | CASSRGDSIPSSYNEQFF
TRBJ2-5 | few | - | TRBV28 | TGTGCCAGCAGTTTTTTGTGGCGGGCAGGAGGTGAGACCCAGTACTTC | CASSFLWRAGGETQYF
TRBJ1-5 | once | TRBD1 | TRBV12-3/TRBV12-4 | TGTGCCAGCAGAGGGACAGGGGGCGTTGGACAGCCCCAGCATTTT | CASRGTGGVGQPQHF
TRBJ1-4 | few | - | TRBV2 | TGTGCCAGCAGTGAGCTCGTTGATGAAAAACTGTTTTTT | CASSELVDEKLFF
TRBJ2-1 | once | TRBD1 | TRBV24-1 | TGTGCCACCAGTGCCGGGACAGGGGGAGGGAGAGAGCAGTTCTTC | CATSAGTGGGREQFF
TRBJ2-3 | few | TRBD1 | TRBV27 | TGTGCCAGCAGCCTCAGGGGGCTCCCAGATACGCAGTATTTT | CASSLRGLPDTQYF
TRBJ2-7 | few | - | TRBV12-3/TRBV12-4 | TGTGCCAGCAGTTTATACGGGGCCTCCTACGAGCAGTACTTC | CASSLYGASYEQYF
TRBJ2-2 | - | - | TRBV15 | TGTGCCACCACCTTAGCTGGAGCTTCACCCGGGGAGCTGTTTTTT | CATTLAGASPGELFF
TRBJ2-6 | many | - | TRBV10-3 | TGTGCCATCAGTGAGGGGAGGGCCAACGTCCTGACTTTC | CAISEGRANVLTF
TRBJ2-1 | few | - | TRBV12-3/TRBV12-4 | TGTGCCAGCAGTTTTTATTGGGGCCCCGAGCAGTTCTTC | CASSFYWGPEQFF
TRBJ2-7 | few | TRBD1 | TRBV5-1 | TGCGCCAGCCGCGTAACAGGGGGCTGGGGCAGCGAGCAGTACTTC | CASRVTGGWGSEQYF
TRBJ2-1 | - | - | TRBV18 | TGTGCCAGCTCACCACCGGGCTCTAGGGGAAGCAATGAGCAGTTCTTC | CASSPPGSRGSNEQFF
TRBJ2-7 | once | - | TRBV12-3/TRBV12-4 | TGTGCCAGCAGTTCTTTCGGGGGAGCCTACGAGCAGTACTTC | CASSSFGGAYEQYF
TRBJ2-5 | - | - | TRBV4-3 | TGCGCCAGCAGCCAAGAGGGGCTTCGTCAAGAGACCCAGTACTTC | CASSQEGLRQETQYF
TRBJ1-1 | - | - | TRBV29-1 | TGCAGCGTTGACCCTCGGTTATCGCCCACTGAAGCTTTCTTT | CSVDPRLSPTEAFF
TRBJ2-3 | few | - | TRBV9 | TGTGCCAGCAGCCCATCCTTGCCACAAGATACGCAGTATTTT | CASSPSLPQDTQYF
TRBJ2-3 | few | TRBD2 | TRBV7-2 | TGTGCCAGCAGCTTAGCGAATGCGGGGGTAGATACGCAGTATTTT | CASSLANAGVDTQYF
TRBJ2-7 | - | - | TRBV5-1 | TGCGCCAGCAGCTTCGGACCGAGCTCCTACGAGCAGTACTTC | CASSFGPSSYEQYF
TRBJ2-7 | few | - | TRBV5-1 | TGCGCCAGCAGCTCCCCTGGACGTGTCGACGAGCAGTACTTC | CASSSPGRVDEQYF
TRBJ2-1 | few | - | TRBV28 | TGTGCCAGCACCCCGGGGGTAACCTACAATGAGCAGTTCTTC | CASTPGVTYNEQFF
TRBJ1-2 | few | - | TRBV2 | TGTGCCAGCAGGAAGGACGGGGAGGAGTACACCTTC | CASRKDGEEYTF
TRBJ1-6 | once | - | TRBV18 | TGTGCCAGCTCACCCAACAGTCGTAATTCACCCCTCCACTTT | CASSPNSRNSPLHF
TRBJ2-7 | few | TRBD2 | TRBV5-1 | TGTGCCAGCAGTTTAGCGGGTGGTGGACCCTACGAGCAGTACTTC | CASSLAGGGPYEQYF
TRBJ2-1 | - | - | TRBV10-3 | TGTGCCATCAGTGGGGCCCCGCTCGAGCAGTTCTTC | CAISGAPLEQFF
TRBJ2-1 | few | - | TRBV2 | TGTGCCAGCAAGCGTAACGGGGATGAGCAGTTCTTC | CASKRNGDEQFF
TRBJ2-4 | few | - | TRBV20-1 | TGCAGTGTTCCTTATGGGGCCAAAAACATTCAGTACTTC | CSVPYGAKNIQYF
TRBJ1-1 | few | - | TRBV12-3/TRBV12-4 | TGTGCCAGCAGTTTCTTAAGGGGGAACACTGAAGCTTTCTTT | CASSFLRGNTEAFF
TRBJ2-7 | - | - | TRBV6-2/TRBV6-3 | TGTGCCAGCAGTTACAACGGGGCGGGCTACGAGCAGTACTTC | CASSYNGAGYEQYF
TRBJ1-1 | - | TRBD1 | TRBV7-9 | TGTGCCAGCAGCTCCGCCCGGCAGGGGGATACTGAAGCTTTCTTT | CASSSARQGDTEAFF
TRBJ2-3 | few | - | TRBV4-2 | TGTGCCAGCAGCCAGGACCGGGGCTCAGATACGCAGTATTTT | CASSQDRGSDTQYF
TRBJ1-4 | many | TRBD1 | TRBV12-3/TRBV12-4 | TGTGCCAGCAGCCACAGGGGAACGGATGAAAAACTGTTTTTT | CASSHRGTDEKLFF
TRBJ2-5 | - | TRBD1 | TRBV29-1 | TGCAGCGTCAGGGGGCTTGAAGAGACCCAGTACTTC | CSVRGLEETQYF
TRBJ2-7 | few | - | TRBV9 | TGTGCCAGCAGCGTAGATCCGGGGCCATCCTCGGACGAGCAGTACTTC | CASSVDPGPSSDEQYF
TRBJ2-2 | few | TRBD1 | TRBV29-1 | TGCAGCGCAGGACAGGGGAACACCGGGGAGCTGTTTTTT | CSAGQGNTGELFF
TRBJ2-7 | - | - | TRBV5-1 | TGCGCCAGCAGCCCAACCGGGACCCCAAGATACGAGCAGTACTTC | CASSPTGTPRYEQYF
TRBJ1-5 | many | - | TRBV6-5 | TGTGCCAGCAGGACCACAGGGTTCTATAGCAATCAGCCCCAGCATTTT | CASRTTGFYSNQPQHF
TRBJ1-2 | few | - | TRBV7-9 | TGTGCCAGCAGCTTAGAGGTTCGGTCCGACCCCTATGGCTACACCTTC | CASSLEVRSDPYGYTF
TRBJ2-4 | - | - | TRBV29-1 | TGCAGCGTTGCGTTTGGCCCCCTCACGGCGGCCAAAAACATTCAGTACTTC | CSVAFGPLTAAKNIQYF
TRBJ2-7 | - | - | TRBV5-1 | TGCGCCAGCAACCCCGAGGTTCCGGGGCTCTACGAGCAGTACTTC | CASNPEVPGLYEQYF
TRBJ1-1 | few | - | TRBV24-1 | TGTGCCACCAGACCCAAGGGGGGACGGACGAACACTGAAGCTTTCTTT | CATRPKGGRTNTEAFF
TRBJ1-6 | - | - | TRBV5-1 | TGCGCCAGCAGCCTGGGGACGGAGGGGATTAATTCACCCCTCCACTTT | CASSLGTEGINSPLHF
TRBJ2-1 | few | - | TRBV18 | TGTGCCAGCTCATCGGGACACACTTTGAGCTCCTACAATGAGCAGTTCTTC | CASSSGHTLSSYNEQFF
TRBJ1-6 | few | - | TRBV10-3 | TGTGCCATCAGTGAGTCGGGTATCCCGGGGAATTCACCCCTCCACTTT | CAISESGIPGNSPLHF
TRBJ1-1 | few | - | TRBV20-1 | TGCAGTGCTAGAGCTGATGGGGGGAACACTGAAGCTTTCTTT | CSARADGGNTEAFF
TRBJ2-1 | - | - | TRBV10-2 | TGCGCCAGCAGTGGGCCGGCCGGGAGCTCCTACAATGAGCAGTTCTTC | CASSGPAGSSYNEQFF
TRBJ2-7 | - | - | TRBV15 | TGTGCCACCAGCAGCCAAAACAGGGACGAGCAGTACTTC | CATSSQNRDEQYF